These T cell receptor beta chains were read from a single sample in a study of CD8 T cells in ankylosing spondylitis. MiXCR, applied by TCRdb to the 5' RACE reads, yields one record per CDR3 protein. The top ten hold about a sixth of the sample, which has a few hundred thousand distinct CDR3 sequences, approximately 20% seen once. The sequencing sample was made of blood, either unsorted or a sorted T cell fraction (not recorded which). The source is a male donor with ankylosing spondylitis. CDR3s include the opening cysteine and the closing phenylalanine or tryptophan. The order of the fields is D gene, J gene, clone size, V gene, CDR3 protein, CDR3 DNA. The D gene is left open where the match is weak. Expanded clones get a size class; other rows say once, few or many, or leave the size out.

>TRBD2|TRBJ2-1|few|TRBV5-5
CASSLIAGGGNEQFF
TGTGCCAGCAGCCTTATAGCGGGAGGGGGTAATGAGCAGTTCTTC
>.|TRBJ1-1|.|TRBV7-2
CASSLAGLSTEAFF
TGTGCCAGCAGCTTAGCAGGGTTGAGCACTGAAGCTTTCTTT
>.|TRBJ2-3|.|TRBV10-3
CAIREYRPDVPDTQYF
TGTGCCATCAGAGAGTACAGGCCCGACGTCCCAGATACGCAGTATTTT
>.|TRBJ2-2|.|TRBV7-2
CASSYSLYRDTGELFF
TGTGCCAGCAGCTACTCCCTCTACAGGGACACCGGGGAGCTGTTTTTT
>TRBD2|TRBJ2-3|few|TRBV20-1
CSARDSGSLTDTQYF
TGCAGTGCTAGAGATAGCGGGAGTTTGACAGATACGCAGTATTTT
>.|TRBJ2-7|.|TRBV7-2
CASSLVGGGLSYEQYF
TGTGCCAGCAGCTTGGTGGGGGGCGGGCTTTCCTACGAGCAGTACTTC
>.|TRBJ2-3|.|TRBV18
CASSPPRATRATDTQYF
TGTGCCAGCTCACCACCAAGGGCGACCCGTGCCACAGATACGCAGTATTTT
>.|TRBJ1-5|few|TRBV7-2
CASSLVLDQPQHF
TGTGCCAGCAGCTTAGTCCTGGATCAGCCCCAGCATTTT
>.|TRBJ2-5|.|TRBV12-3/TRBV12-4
CASSLETVQETQYF
TGTGCCAGCAGTCTCGAGACAGTCCAAGAGACCCAGTACTTC
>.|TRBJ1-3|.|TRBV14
CASSQDLAGNTIYF
TGTGCCAGCAGCCAAGATCTGGCTGGAAACACCATATATTTT
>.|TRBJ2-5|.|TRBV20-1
CSATRDGEETQYF
TGCAGTGCTACGCGGGACGGCGAAGAGACCCAGTACTTC
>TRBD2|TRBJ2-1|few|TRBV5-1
CASSWLAGSSYNEQFF
TGCGCCAGCAGCTGGCTAGCGGGGAGCTCCTACAATGAGCAGTTCTTC
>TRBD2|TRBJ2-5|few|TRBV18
CASSTGLAGVEQETQYF
TGTGCCAGCTCAACTGGACTAGCGGGAGTGGAGCAAGAGACCCAGTACTTC
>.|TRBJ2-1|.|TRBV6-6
CASSQESYNEQFF
TGTGCCAGCAGCCAGGAGTCCTACAATGAGCAGTTCTTC
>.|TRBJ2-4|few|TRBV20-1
CSARVSPWPKNIQYF
TGCAGTGCTAGAGTTTCGCCATGGCCCAAAAACATTCAGTACTTC
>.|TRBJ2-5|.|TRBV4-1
CASSPRQTPLETQYF
TGCGCCAGCAGCCCTCGACAGACCCCATTAGAGACCCAGTACTTC
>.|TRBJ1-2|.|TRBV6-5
CASSYSTGIGYGYTF
TGTGCCAGCAGTTACTCGACGGGGATTGGGTATGGCTACACCTTC
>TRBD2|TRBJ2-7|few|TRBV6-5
CASSYALAGAHEQYF
TGTGCCAGCAGTTACGCCCTAGCGGGAGCTCACGAGCAGTACTTC